This T cell receptor beta chain was profiled in a study of T cells in tuberculosis. General observations from the study: Classification accuracy was around 90% (AUROC over 0.85) with the GMM-specific repertoire.

The CDR3 loop spans 13 amino acids. CDR1 is MDHEN and CDR2 is SYDVKM in the germline V gene. The J segment lost 5 bases and the V segment lost 6 bases, leaving 3 bases of the junction unmatched. This sample's time point: new active TB diagnosis, blood taken before or within 7 days of starting treatment. Generated by immunoSEQ multiplex PCR, the TCRdb table keeps only in-frame clones and is missing some. The data contain around 49,000 clones, more than 90% of them seen just once; the ten biggest clones take up 1.4% to 1.5%. A remark on this clone: Its antigen is unidentified.

The clonotype was recovered from an adult with tuberculosis. Sequencing used PBMCs, obtained at tuberculosis diagnosis. The chain recombines TRBV28 with TRBJ2-2; 7 nucleotides align to TRBD1. The CDR3 DNA reads as TGTGCCAGCAGACCAGGGGGTACCGGGGAGCTGTTTTTT. It encodes CASRPGGTGELFF.